This is a list of T cell receptor beta chains from one sample in a study of CD8 T cells in ankylosing spondylitis. One entry per CDR3 protein results from TCRdb running MiXCR on the 5' RACE reads. The table has 210,000 or so distinct CDR3 sequences, 20% to 30% seen once. Sequenced input: blood, either unsorted or a sorted T cell fraction (not recorded which). The receptor source for this set is a male donor with ankylosing spondylitis or in good health (not recorded which). CDR3s include the opening cysteine and the closing phenylalanine or tryptophan. Fields, in order: D gene, J gene, clone size, V gene, CDR3 protein, CDR3 DNA. D genes are given only for firm matches. Size is stated for part of the rows, as once, few or many counts, or as a class when the clone is expanded.

-	TRBJ1-1	-	TRBV5-1	CASSTYFSNTEAFF	TGCGCCAGCAGCACCTATTTTAGTAACACTGAAGCTTTCTTT
-	TRBJ2-1	few	TRBV6-2/TRBV6-3	CASSYFRGNVDEQFF	TGTGCCAGCAGTTACTTTCGCGGGAATGTCGATGAGCAGTTCTTC
-	TRBJ1-1	few	TRBV20-1	CSAHGAGSTEAFF	TGCAGTGCCCACGGGGCCGGATCCACTGAAGCTTTCTTT
-	TRBJ1-1	few	TRBV12-3/TRBV12-4	CASSRIGEAFF	TGTGCCAGCAGTCGGATAGGTGAAGCTTTCTTT
-	TRBJ2-5	many	TRBV20-1	CSAIGLGETQYF	TGCAGTGCAATCGGACTCGGAGAGACCCAGTACTTC
TRBD1	TRBJ2-7	-	TRBV20-1	CSAQGQGRVPQYF	TGCAGTGCGCAGGGACAGGGCAGGGTACCGCAGTACTTC
TRBD2	TRBJ2-1	many	TRBV29-1	CSAGTSGMGNEQFF	TGCAGCGCTGGGACTAGCGGGATGGGAAATGAGCAGTTCTTC
TRBD2	TRBJ2-5	many	TRBV5-5	CASSAGGAFQETQYF	TGTGCCAGCAGCGCGGGGGGGGCATTCCAAGAGACCCAGTACTTC
TRBD2	TRBJ2-3	many	TRBV12-3/TRBV12-4	CASSLWTSGTDTQYF	TGTGCCAGCAGTTTGTGGACTAGCGGCACAGATACGCAGTATTTT
TRBD2	TRBJ2-7	-	TRBV12-3/TRBV12-4	CASSVTSGSGRYEQYF	TGTGCCAGCAGTGTGACTAGCGGGAGTGGGCGCTACGAGCAGTACTTC
TRBD1	TRBJ2-2	many	TRBV5-8	CASGEGALDTGELFF	TGTGCCAGCGGTGAGGGGGCGCTGGACACCGGGGAGCTGTTTTTT
-	TRBJ2-1	few	TRBV4-1	CASSQDFGLNHNEQFF	TGCGCCAGCAGCCAAGATTTCGGACTAAATCACAATGAGCAGTTCTTC
-	TRBJ2-5	many	TRBV20-1	CSARSREGQETQYF	TGCAGTGCTAGATCTAGAGAGGGGCAAGAGACCCAGTACTTC
-	TRBJ2-1	-	TRBV12-3/TRBV12-4	CASSQTQGTEQFF	TGTGCCAGCAGCCAAACCCAGGGGACTGAGCAGTTCTTC
TRBD1	TRBJ2-6	many	TRBV5-1	CASSFGFTGTGVSGANVLTF	TGCGCCAGCAGCTTCGGGTTTACGGGGACAGGAGTCTCTGGGGCCAACGTCCTGACTTTC
-	TRBJ2-2	many	TRBV5-1	CASSFMGPPDTGELFF	TGCGCCAGCAGCTTTATGGGTCCCCCGGACACCGGGGAGCTGTTTTTT
TRBD1	TRBJ2-7	-	TRBV7-9	CASSPPGGEQYF	TGTGCCAGCAGCCCCCCAGGGGGCGAGCAGTACTTC
-	TRBJ2-7	many	TRBV20-1	CSTRDKDYEQYF	TGCAGTACTCGCGACAAGGACTACGAGCAGTACTTC
-	TRBJ2-5	many	TRBV29-1	CSVEDPGRRGVRETQYF	TGCAGCGTTGAAGACCCGGGTCGCAGGGGTGTGAGAGAGACCCAGTACTTC
-	TRBJ1-3	-	TRBV6-5	CASSYGDGTIYF	TGTGCCAGCAGTTACGGTGACGGCACCATATATTTT
TRBD1	TRBJ2-7	few	TRBV29-1	CSGGTGGNEQYF	TGCAGCGGGGGGACAGGGGGGAACGAGCAGTACTTC
-	TRBJ2-2	many	TRBV5-1	CASSESIGGELFF	TGCGCCAGCAGCGAAAGTATAGGCGGGGAGCTGTTTTTT
-	TRBJ2-1	-	TRBV5-1	CASSLVRDEQFF	TGCGCCAGCAGCTTGGTTCGGGATGAGCAGTTCTTC
TRBD2	TRBJ2-7	-	TRBV3-1	CATCQLPSGRSADEQYF	TGTGCCACCTGCCAACTTCCTAGCGGGAGGTCAGCCGACGAGCAGTACTTC
-	TRBJ2-1	many	TRBV24-1	CATSDGSHHNEQFF	TGTGCCACCAGTGATGGCTCCCACCACAATGAGCAGTTCTTC
TRBD2	TRBJ2-1	many	TRBV5-1	CASSLLTTSGGTNEQFF	TGCGCCAGCAGCTTGCTAACGACTAGCGGTGGAACCAATGAGCAGTTCTTC
TRBD2	TRBJ2-7	many	TRBV5-1	CASSLGLAGGQSSYEQYF	TGCGCCAGCAGCTTGGGACTAGCGGGAGGGCAAAGCTCCTACGAGCAGTACTTC
-	TRBJ2-1	many	TRBV4-1	CASSRVSGAQYNEQFF	TGCGCCAGCAGCCGAGTGTCCGGAGCACAGTACAATGAGCAGTTCTTC
TRBD2	TRBJ2-1	many	TRBV27	CASSSAPGLAASNEQFF	TGTGCCAGCAGTTCCGCGCCGGGACTAGCAGCCTCCAATGAGCAGTTCTTC
TRBD2	TRBJ2-7	many	TRBV9	CASSVKSLPSGGNEQYF	TGTGCCAGCAGCGTAAAGTCCCTCCCTAGCGGGGGGAACGAGCAGTACTTC
-	TRBJ1-5	many	TRBV6-1	CASSNGRDNQPQHF	TGTGCCAGCTCTAACGGCAGGGATAATCAGCCCCAGCATTTT
-	TRBJ2-7	-	TRBV18	CASSPNGYEQYF	TGTGCCAGCTCCCCTAACGGATACGAGCAGTACTTC
-	TRBJ2-4	few	TRBV20-1	CSALNGPTNIQYF	TGCAGTGCCCTCAATGGGCCTACAAACATTCAGTACTTC
-	TRBJ2-3	few	TRBV29-1	CSARREWGASTDTQYF	TGCAGCGCACGACGGGAGTGGGGGGCTAGCACAGATACGCAGTATTTT
-	TRBJ2-7	-	TRBV4-3	CASSQDFSGVGEQYF	TGCGCCAGCAGCCAAGATTTTTCGGGAGTTGGCGAGCAGTACTTC
-	TRBJ1-1	many	TRBV10-3	CAISGAGTNTEAFF	TGTGCCATCAGTGGGGCAGGCACCAACACTGAAGCTTTCTTT
TRBD1	TRBJ1-1	many	TRBV29-1	CSVEGQPNTEAFF	TGCAGCGTGGAGGGACAGCCGAACACTGAAGCTTTCTTT
-	TRBJ1-6	many	TRBV6-1	CASSPPELSSPLHF	TGTGCCAGCAGCCCCCCGGAGTTGAGTTCACCCCTCCACTTT
TRBD1	TRBJ1-6	-	TRBV20-1	CSAREGAGGLGSPLHF	TGCAGTGCTAGAGAAGGGGCAGGGGGTTTGGGTTCACCCCTCCACTTT
-	TRBJ1-6	-	TRBV10-3	CATRGEAYNSPLHF	TGTGCCACTCGCGGGGAGGCCTATAATTCACCCCTCCACTTT
TRBD1	TRBJ2-7	-	TRBV10-3	CAISADRVWSYEQYF	TGTGCCATCAGTGCGGACAGGGTTTGGTCCTACGAGCAGTACTTC
-	TRBJ1-4	many	TRBV6-5	CASSYTRDHEKLFF	TGTGCCAGCAGTTATACCAGGGATCATGAAAAACTGTTTTTT
TRBD1	TRBJ2-1	many	TRBV20-1	CSARRPRTGSLYNEQFF	TGCAGTGCTAGACGACCTAGGACAGGGAGTCTCTACAATGAGCAGTTCTTC
-	TRBJ2-3	-	TRBV15	CATSRSLSDTQYF	TGTGCCACCAGCAGATCATTGTCAGATACGCAGTATTTT
-	TRBJ2-1	-	TRBV6-5	CASSYSSPLARNEQFF	TGTGCCAGCAGTTACTCGAGTCCCCTAGCGAGGAATGAGCAGTTCTTC
TRBD2	TRBJ2-5	many	TRBV5-1	CASRPGTTLPETQYF	TGCGCCAGCAGACCCGGGACTACCCTGCCAGAGACCCAGTACTTC
TRBD1	TRBJ2-7	few	TRBV20-1	CSARDWDRGSYEQYF	TGCAGTGCTAGAGATTGGGACAGGGGCTCCTACGAGCAGTACTTC
TRBD2	TRBJ2-1	-	TRBV5-1	CASSLAGAGAQGEQFF	TGCGCCAGCAGCTTGGCTGGAGCGGGAGCTCAGGGTGAGCAGTTCTTC